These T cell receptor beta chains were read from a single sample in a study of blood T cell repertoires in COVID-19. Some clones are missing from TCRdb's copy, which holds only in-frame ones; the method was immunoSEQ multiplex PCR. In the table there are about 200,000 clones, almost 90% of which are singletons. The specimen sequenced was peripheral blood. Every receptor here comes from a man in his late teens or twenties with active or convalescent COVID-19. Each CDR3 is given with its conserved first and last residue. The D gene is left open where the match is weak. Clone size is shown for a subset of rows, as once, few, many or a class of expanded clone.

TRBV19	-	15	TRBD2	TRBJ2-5	TGTGCCAGTAGACGTCTAGCGGGGAGCCAAGAGACCCAGTACTTC	CASRRLAGSQETQYF
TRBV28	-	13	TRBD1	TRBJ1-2	TGTGCCAGCAATGGGACAGCCGTCTATGGCTACACCTTC	CASNGTAVYGYTF
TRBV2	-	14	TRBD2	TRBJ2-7	TGTGCCAGCAGAGTTGGGGGAGGGAACTACGAGCAGTACTTC	CASRVGGGNYEQYF
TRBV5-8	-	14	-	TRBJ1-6	TGTGCCAGCAGCCCCTGGGGGGGGAATTCACCCCTCCACTTT	CASSPWGGNSPLHF
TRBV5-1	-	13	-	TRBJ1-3	TGCGCCAGCGCCGGTCCCTCTGGAAACACCATATATTTT	CASAGPSGNTIYF
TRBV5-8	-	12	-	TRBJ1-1	TGTGCCAGCAGCTTGGTAGCCACTGAAGCTTTCTTT	CASSLVATEAFF
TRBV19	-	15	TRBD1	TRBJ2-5	TGTGCCAGTAGCCAGACGACAGGGAGCCAAGAGACCCAGTACTTC	CASSQTTGSQETQYF
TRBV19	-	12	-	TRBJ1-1	TGTGCCAGTAGTTCCTCGAACACTGAAGCTTTCTTT	CASSSSNTEAFF
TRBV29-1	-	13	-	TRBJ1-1	TGCAGCGTTGATCGAGGGCGGCACACTGAAGCTTTCTTT	CSVDRGRHTEAFF
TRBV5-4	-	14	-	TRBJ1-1	TGTGCCAGCAGCTCGACAGGATTGGACCCTGAAGCTTTCTTT	CASSSTGLDPEAFF
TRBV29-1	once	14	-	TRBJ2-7	TGCAGCGTTGCCCCCTCACGGGGGATCTACGAGCAGTACTTC	CSVAPSRGIYEQYF
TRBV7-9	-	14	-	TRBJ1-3	TGTGCCAGCAGCGAAACATTTTCTGGAAACACCATATATTTT	CASSETFSGNTIYF
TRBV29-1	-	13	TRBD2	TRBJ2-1	TGCAGCGCCGGACTAGCGGGAAACAATGAGCAGTTCTTC	CSAGLAGNNEQFF
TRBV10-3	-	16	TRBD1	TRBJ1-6	TGTGCCATCAGTGCGGGACAGGGGAATACCAATTCACCCCTCCACTTT	CAISAGQGNTNSPLHF
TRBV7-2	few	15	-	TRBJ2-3	TGTGCCAGCAGCTCCGATGGACACGGCACAGATACGCAGTATTTT	CASSSDGHGTDTQYF
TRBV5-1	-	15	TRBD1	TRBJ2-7	TGCGCCAGCAGCGTGGAGGGGACAGGGGGGCGCGAGCAGTACTTC	CASSVEGTGGREQYF
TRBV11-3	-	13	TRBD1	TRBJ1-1	TGTGCCAGCAGCCGCAGGGGGGACGCTGAAGCTTTCTTT	CASSRRGDAEAFF
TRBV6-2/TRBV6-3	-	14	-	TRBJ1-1	TGTGCCAGCAGTCCCGGACAGTTTCGGACTGAAGCTTTCTTT	CASSPGQFRTEAFF
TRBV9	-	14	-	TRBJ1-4	TGTGCCAGCAGCGTAGGCGGGGACCATGAAAAACTGTTTTTT	CASSVGGDHEKLFF
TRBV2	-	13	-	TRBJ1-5	TGTGCCAGCAGTAACGGAGATTATCAGCCCCAGCATTTT	CASSNGDYQPQHF